This T cell receptor beta chain was recovered during a study of early T cells in non-severe SARS-CoV-2 infection. Looking at the study overall: Sequencing targeted bulk RNA from unsorted whole blood, leaving chains unpaired.

One entry per CDR3 protein, called by TCRdb with MiXCR from the 5' RACE reads. This table holds tens of thousands of distinct CDR3 sequences, about 5.7% found once. V was pared by 4 bases and J by 12 bases, with 16 bases between. The CDR3 is 13 amino acids. This clonotype was seen ten or more times. J is TRBJ1-5 and V is TRBV12-3 or TRBV12-4; the D is unclear. The sequence was collected from an adult who was a healthcare worker with PCR-confirmed SARS-CoV-2 infection or an uninfected control (not recorded which). Input material: whole blood. DNA for the CDR3: TGTGCCAGCAGTTCCGACGAGGGTAGCCGCCAGCATTTT. Translation: CASSSDEGSRQHF.